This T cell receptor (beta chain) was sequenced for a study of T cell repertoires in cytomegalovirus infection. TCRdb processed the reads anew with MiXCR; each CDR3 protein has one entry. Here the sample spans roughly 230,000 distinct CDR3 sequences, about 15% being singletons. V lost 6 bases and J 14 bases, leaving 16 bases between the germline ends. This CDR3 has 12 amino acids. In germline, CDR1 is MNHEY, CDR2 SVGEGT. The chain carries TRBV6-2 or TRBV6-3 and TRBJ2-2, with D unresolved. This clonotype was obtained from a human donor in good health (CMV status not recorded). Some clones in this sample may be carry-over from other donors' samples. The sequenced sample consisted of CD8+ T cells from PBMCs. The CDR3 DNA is TGTGCCAGCAGAAAACCGGGCCCCCTTCTGTTTTTT. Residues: CASRKPGPLLFF.